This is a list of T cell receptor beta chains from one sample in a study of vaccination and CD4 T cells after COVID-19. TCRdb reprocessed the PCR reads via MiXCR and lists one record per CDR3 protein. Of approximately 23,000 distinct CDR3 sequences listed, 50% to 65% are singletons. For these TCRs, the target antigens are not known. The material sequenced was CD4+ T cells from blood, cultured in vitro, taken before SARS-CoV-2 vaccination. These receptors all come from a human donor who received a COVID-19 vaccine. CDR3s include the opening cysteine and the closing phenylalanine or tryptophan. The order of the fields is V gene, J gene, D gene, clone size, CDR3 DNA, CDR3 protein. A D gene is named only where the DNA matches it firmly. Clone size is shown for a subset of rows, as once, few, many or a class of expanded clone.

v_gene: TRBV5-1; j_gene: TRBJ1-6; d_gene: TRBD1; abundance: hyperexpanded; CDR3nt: TGCGCCAGCAGCCAGGGGACAGGGGGATCACCCCTCCACTTT; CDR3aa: CASSQGTGGSPLHF
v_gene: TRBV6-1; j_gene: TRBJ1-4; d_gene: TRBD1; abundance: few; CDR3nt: TGTGCCAGCAGTCACAGGGGCGGGGGTGAAAAACTGTTTTTT; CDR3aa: CASSHRGGGEKLFF
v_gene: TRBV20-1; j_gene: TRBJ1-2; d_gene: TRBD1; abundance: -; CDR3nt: TGCAGTGCTGGGAGACAGGGGGCTAACTATGGCTACACCTTC; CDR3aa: CSAGRQGANYGYTF
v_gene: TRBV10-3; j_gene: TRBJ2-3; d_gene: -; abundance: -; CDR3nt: TGTGCCATCAATCCGGGGCGCACAGATACGCAGTATTTT; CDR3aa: CAINPGRTDTQYF
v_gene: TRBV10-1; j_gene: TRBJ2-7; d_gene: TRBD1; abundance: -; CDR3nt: TGCGCCAGCAGTGCGGGACAGGGCGGCAAGCAGTACTTC; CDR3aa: CASSAGQGGKQYF
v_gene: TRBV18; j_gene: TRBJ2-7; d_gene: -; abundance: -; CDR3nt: TGTGCCAGCACCATCCAGGGGATGGGGTCCTACGAGCAGTACTTC; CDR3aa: CASTIQGMGSYEQYF
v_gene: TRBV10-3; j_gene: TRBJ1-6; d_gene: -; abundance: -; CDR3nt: TGTGCCATCAGTGAGATCAACAGGTCGACTCCCCTCCACTTT; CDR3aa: CAISEINRSTPLHF
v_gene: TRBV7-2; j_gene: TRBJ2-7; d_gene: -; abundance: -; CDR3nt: TGTGCCAGCAGCACCAGGGTTTACTACGAGCAGTACTTC; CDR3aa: CASSTRVYYEQYF
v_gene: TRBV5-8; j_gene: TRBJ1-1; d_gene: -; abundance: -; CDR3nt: TGTGCCAGCAGTTTTGGATTTCAGGGGAGGCGGGGAATGAACACTGAAGCTTTCTTT; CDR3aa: CASSFGFQGRRGMNTEAFF
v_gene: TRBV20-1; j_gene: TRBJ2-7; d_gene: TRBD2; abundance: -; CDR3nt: TGCAGTGCTAGCCCAACGATTAGCGGGGGGGCTTACGAGCAGTACTTC; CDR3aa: CSASPTISGGAYEQYF
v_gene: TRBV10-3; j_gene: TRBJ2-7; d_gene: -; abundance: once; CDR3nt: TGTGCCATCAGTGATTACTACGAGCAGTACTTC; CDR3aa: CAISDYYEQYF
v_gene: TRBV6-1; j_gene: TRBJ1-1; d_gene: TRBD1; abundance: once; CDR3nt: TGTGCCAGCAGTCGTATCGGGACAGGGGGTAACACTGAAGCTTTCTTT; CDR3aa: CASSRIGTGGNTEAFF
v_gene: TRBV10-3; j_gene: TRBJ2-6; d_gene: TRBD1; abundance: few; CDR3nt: TGTGCCATCAGTGGGGCCGGAGACAGGGGGCCGGGGGCCAACGTCCTGACTTTC; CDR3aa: CAISGAGDRGPGANVLTF
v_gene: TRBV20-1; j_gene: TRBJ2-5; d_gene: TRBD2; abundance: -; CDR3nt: TGCAGTGCGGGTAGCGGGGGTTGGGAGACCCAGTACTTC; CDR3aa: CSAGSGGWETQYF
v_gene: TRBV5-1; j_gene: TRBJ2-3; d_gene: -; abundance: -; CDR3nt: TGCGCCAGCACCCTAGGGGGGACAGGCACAGATACGCAGTATTTT; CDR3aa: CASTLGGTGTDTQYF
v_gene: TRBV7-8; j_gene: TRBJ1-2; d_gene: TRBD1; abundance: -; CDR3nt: TGTGCCAGCAGCTCCGACAGGGGGCTGGATGGCTACACCTTC; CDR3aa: CASSSDRGLDGYTF
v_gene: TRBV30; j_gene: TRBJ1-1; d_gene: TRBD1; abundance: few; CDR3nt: TGTGCCTGGAGCGCCGGACAGGGTTACACTGAAGCTTTCTTT; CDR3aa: CAWSAGQGYTEAFF